This TCR beta chain was retrieved from a study of Ad26.COV2.S vaccination and SARS-CoV-2 variants. Study-wide findings and caveats: CD8+ and CD4+ T cells specific for spike reportedly responded with substantial breadth after vaccination.

As for treatment: roughly 18 received Ad26.COV2.S at low or high dose, single or two shots; about 5 received placebo; per-sample allocation not given. Collection of the samples took place on day 63 after the first injection of vaccine or placebo. Germline-derived CDR1 and CDR2 are SEHNR and FQNEAQ (reference sequence). V was trimmed by 5 bases and J by 11 bases, leaving 12 bases between them. The length of the CDR3 is 11 residues. The assay was immunoSEQ multiplex PCR, and TCRdb's table has in-frame clones only and misses some. The sample yields roughly 700,000 clones, roughly 90% seen once. About this clone itself: Antigen specificity is unknown.

The sequence derives from a person between 18 and 60 years old who received the Ad26.COV2.S COVID-19 vaccine or a placebo. The chain employs TRBV7-9 and TRBJ1-1; D not resolved. The sample here was peripheral blood, taken in a trial of Ad26.COV2.S vaccine versus placebo. CDR3 loop: CASSHRDSAFF. The CDR3, as DNA: TGTGCCAGCAGCCACCGCGACTCCGCTTTCTTT.